This TCR beta chain is drawn from a study of T cell repertoires in cytomegalovirus infection. At the level of the study: CMV infection together with matching HLA type was indicated by public TCR beta signatures.

Findings and caveats of the study: Identification of carriers of CMV plus the relevant HLA was achieved through cumulative public TCR beta family frequency. HLA-C-restricted, CMV-specific TCR beta clonotypes were dominant ex vivo.

Each CDR3 protein is one row after TCRdb ran MiXCR on the reads. The sample has approximately 990,000 distinct CDR3 sequences, around a third seen once; the top ten hold roughly 13%. As for this clonotype: Its antigen remains unidentified.

V was clipped by 5 bases and J by 8 bases, with 15 bases between them. The CDR3 contains 13 residues. Germline V gene sequence: CDR1 MGHRA, CDR2 YSYEKL. J is TRBJ1-2 and V is TRBV4-1, with D possibly matching TRBD1 (5 bases). Sequences were derived from cultured CD8+ T cells from PBMCs, sampled from culture after CMV antigen stimulation. The origin of this receptor is a human donor in good health (CMV status not recorded). Some clones in this sample may be carry-over from other donors' samples. In DNA form, the CDR3 reads TGCGCCAGCAGCGCCCGGGACCCCGACGGCTACACCTTC. It yields the protein CASSARDPDGYTF.